These T cell receptor beta chains were read from a single sample in a study of blood T cell repertoires in COVID-19. Data came from immunoSEQ multiplex PCR; TCRdb stores just in-frame clones and leaves some out. The sample records about 130,000 clones, about four fifths being singletons. The source material was peripheral blood. These receptors were obtained from a woman older than 75 with acute or convalescent COVID-19. Each CDR3 is given with its conserved first and last residue. D genes are given only for firm matches. Some rows mark clone size as missing; the rest say once, few, many or name a class of expanded clone.

clone_size j_call d_call cdr3_length v_call cdr3_nt cdr3_aa
- TRBJ1-5 TRBD1 15 TRBV4-1 TGCGCCAGCAGCCTCGACAGGGGTAGGGGTCAGCCCCAGCATTTT CASSLDRGRGQPQHF
few TRBJ1-1 TRBD1 14 TRBV19 TGTGCCAGTCGGACCACAGGGGTGGGCACTGAAGCTTTCTTT CASRTTGVGTEAFF
- TRBJ1-2 TRBD1 15 TRBV27 TGTGCCAGCAGTTTATCTGCCGGGACAGTCTATGGCTACACCTTC CASSLSAGTVYGYTF
- TRBJ1-5 TRBD1 14 TRBV10-3 TGTGCCATCAGCACACAGGGGGGGAATCAGCCCCAGCATTTT CAISTQGGNQPQHF
- TRBJ1-2 - 15 TRBV27 TGTGCCAGCAGGCATCCTGCGGGACTTAACTATGGCTACACCTTC CASRHPAGLNYGYTF
- TRBJ1-6 TRBD1 12 TRBV27 TGTGCCACCACACAGGGGAATTCACCCCTCCACTTT CATTQGNSPLHF
- TRBJ2-5 - 14 TRBV20-1 TGCAGTGCTAGTGGGGGGGGCCGTATAGAGACCCAGTACTTC CSASGGGRIETQYF
- TRBJ1-1 - 13 TRBV7-9 TGTGCCAGCAGCCCTAGCCCCAGCCCTGAAGCTTTCTTT CASSPSPSPEAFF
few TRBJ2-7 TRBD1 14 TRBV29-1 TGCAGCGTTGGCCCGGGACAGGGGGCCTACGAGCAGTACTTC CSVGPGQGAYEQYF
few TRBJ2-1 - 12 TRBV19 TGTGCCAGTAGTGGACAACAGGGTCCCCGGCTCTTC CASSGQQGPRLF
- TRBJ1-2 TRBD1 14 TRBV10-1 TGCGCCAGCAGTGCGATGGGACAGGGGGATGGCTACACCTTC CASSAMGQGDGYTF
- TRBJ2-3 TRBD1 15 TRBV6-2/TRBV6-3 TGTGCCAGCAGCCAGACAGGGTCTCGGGCGGATACGCAGTATTTT CASSQTGSRADTQYF
- TRBJ2-4 - 14 TRBV29-1 TGCAGCGTTGAACAGAGTAGCCTGGTCAAAGGACAGTACTTC CSVEQSSLVKGQYF
few TRBJ1-1 - 13 TRBV7-9 TGTGCCAGCAGCTCAGATCCGAACACTGAAGCTTTCTTT CASSSDPNTEAFF
- TRBJ1-1 TRBD1 13 TRBV10-1 TGCGCCAGCAGTGGGACAGGTAGCACTGAAGCTTTCTTT CASSGTGSTEAFF
- TRBJ1-2 - 14 TRBV5-1 TGCGCCAGCAGCTTAGGAGGGGCAGGAAACGGCTACACCTTC CASSLGGAGNGYTF
- TRBJ2-2 TRBD2 16 TRBV7-2 TGTGCCAGCAGCTTATTCGGGGGGGCCAACACCGGGGAGCTGTTTTTT CASSLFGGANTGELFF
- TRBJ1-3 TRBD1 14 TRBV5-1 TGCGCCAGCAGCTTGGGACAGGGGAGGAACACCATATATTTT CASSLGQGRNTIYF
- TRBJ1-2 TRBD1 13 TRBV6-5 TGTGCCAGCGTTGAGACAGGGGTTCAAGGCTACACCTTC CASVETGVQGYTF
- TRBJ1-5 TRBD1 16 TRBV6-6 TGTGCCAGCAGTTACCCTGCCCAGGGGGTAGGGCAGCCCCAGCATTTT CASSYPAQGVGQPQHF
- TRBJ1-2 TRBD1 16 TRBV6-6 TGTGCCAGCAGCCCGGCCGGACAGGGGCCTAACTATGGCTACACCTTC CASSPAGQGPNYGYTF
few TRBJ1-2 - 13 TRBV5-6 TGTGCCAGCAGTCACAGGGTTACTTTGAGCTACACCTTC CASSHRVTLSYTF
- TRBJ2-1 - 15 TRBV11-2 TGTGCCAGCAGCTTAGACCCCGGGTCAAACAATGAGCAGTTCTTC CASSLDPGSNNEQFF
- TRBJ1-1 - 16 TRBV5-1 TGCGCCAGCAGCTTCCGGTGGGAGAACAGAGTCACTGAAGCTTTCTTT CASSFRWENRVTEAFF
- TRBJ1-1 TRBD1 14 TRBV19 TGTGCCAGTAGAGGAGACAGGGTTTTTGGTGAAGCTTTCTTT CASRGDRVFGEAFF
- TRBJ1-1 - 13 TRBV13 TGTGCCAGCAGCTTATTCCAGGGAAGGGAAGCTTTCTTT CASSLFQGREAFF
- TRBJ2-2 - 13 TRBV2 TGTGCCAGCACGGCGGGGGCCGTAGGGGAGCTGTTTTTT CASTAGAVGELFF
- TRBJ1-1 - 11 TRBV5-5 TGTGCCAGCAGCATAGCCCTTGAAGCTTTCTTT CASSIALEAFF
- TRBJ1-4 TRBD1 15 TRBV30 TGTGCCTGGGAACGCTCCGGGACAGGGAATGAAAAACTGTTTTTT CAWERSGTGNEKLFF
- TRBJ1-2 - 13 TRBV6-5 TGTGCCAGCAGCCACTACAGGTCTGGGGGCTACACCTTC CASSHYRSGGYTF
once TRBJ2-2 - 14 TRBV4-1 TGCGCCAGCAGCTATATTACAGGCACCGGGGAGCTGTTTTTT CASSYITGTGELFF
- TRBJ1-6 - 13 TRBV2 TGTGCCAGCAGTCCGGGTCCAAGTACACCCCTCCACTTT CASSPGPSTPLHF
- TRBJ1-1 - 14 TRBV7-3 TGTGCCAGCAGCTCCATCGGGGTAACCACTGAAGCTTTCTTT CASSSIGVTTEAFF
- TRBJ2-3 TRBD2 14 TRBV6-2/TRBV6-3 TGTGCCAGCAGCTTAGCGGGGGGCGGAGATACGCAGTATTTT CASSLAGGGDTQYF
- TRBJ1-2 - 15 TRBV29-1 TGCAGCGTTGAAGGGAGTAGGCGGGGAAACTATGGCTACACCTTC CSVEGSRRGNYGYTF
- TRBJ1-5 - 14 TRBV7-8 TGTGCCAGCAGCTTAGGGGAGGGAGGTCTGCCCCAGCATTTT CASSLGEGGLPQHF
- TRBJ2-5 TRBD2 14 TRBV7-2 TGTGCCAGCAGCCCTCGACTAGCGGGGCTAGCCCAGTACTTC CASSPRLAGLAQYF
- TRBJ1-5 - 13 TRBV27 TGTGCCAGCTGTTCAAGGGGCCGCTCGCCCCAGCATTTT CASCSRGRSPQHF
- TRBJ1-2 TRBD1 18 TRBV2 TGTGCCAGCAGTGAATCCCGGGACAGGGTCCCTTCTAACTATGGCTACACCTTC CASSESRDRVPSNYGYTF
- TRBJ2-7 - 14 TRBV6-5 TGTGCCAGCAGCCATACGGGGGGCTTTTACGAGCAGTACTTC CASSHTGGFYEQYF
- TRBJ2-3 TRBD2 16 TRBV6-6 TGTGCCAGCAGGGGGACGGGAGGGGGAAGGGCAGATACGCAGTATTTT CASRGTGGGRADTQYF
- TRBJ1-1 - 15 TRBV18 TGTGCCAGCTCACCACGACTTCTTCCGGACACTGAAGCTTTCTTT CASSPRLLPDTEAFF
few TRBJ2-7 - 15 TRBV7-9 TGTGCCAGCAGCTTAGGAGGGGGTTGGGACTACGAGCAGTACTTC CASSLGGGWDYEQYF
- TRBJ1-1 - 16 TRBV7-2 TGTGCCAGCAGCCAAAGGTCCCCACAGGGAACCCAGAGGGCTTTCTTT CASSQRSPQGTQRAFF